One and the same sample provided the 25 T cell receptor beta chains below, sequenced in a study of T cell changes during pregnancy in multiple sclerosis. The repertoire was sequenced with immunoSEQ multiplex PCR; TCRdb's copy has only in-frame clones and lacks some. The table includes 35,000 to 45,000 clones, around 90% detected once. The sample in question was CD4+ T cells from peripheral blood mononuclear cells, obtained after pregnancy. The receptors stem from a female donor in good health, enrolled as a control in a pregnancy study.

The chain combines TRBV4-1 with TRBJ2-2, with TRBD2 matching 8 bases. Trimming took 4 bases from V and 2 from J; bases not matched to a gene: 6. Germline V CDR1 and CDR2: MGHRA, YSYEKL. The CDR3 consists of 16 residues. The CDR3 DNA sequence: TGCGCCAGCAGCCGTGGGGGACTAGTCAACACCGGGGAGCTGTTTTTT. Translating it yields CASSRGGLVNTGELFF.

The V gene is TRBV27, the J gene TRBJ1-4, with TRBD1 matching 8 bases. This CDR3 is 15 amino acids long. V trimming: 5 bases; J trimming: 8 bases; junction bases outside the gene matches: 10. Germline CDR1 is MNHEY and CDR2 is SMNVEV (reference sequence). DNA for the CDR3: TGTGCCAGCAGTCCCCCCCCCAGGGGGCTGGAAAAACTGTTTTTT. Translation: CASSPPPRGLEKLFF.

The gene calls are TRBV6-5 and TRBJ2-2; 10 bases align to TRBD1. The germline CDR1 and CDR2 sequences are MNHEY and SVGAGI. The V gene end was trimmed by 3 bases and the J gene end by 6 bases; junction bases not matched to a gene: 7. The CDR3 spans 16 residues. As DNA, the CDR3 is TGTGCCAGCAGTTATTCCCCCGGGACAGGGGCCGGGGAGCTGTTTTTT. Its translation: CASSYSPGTGAGELFF.

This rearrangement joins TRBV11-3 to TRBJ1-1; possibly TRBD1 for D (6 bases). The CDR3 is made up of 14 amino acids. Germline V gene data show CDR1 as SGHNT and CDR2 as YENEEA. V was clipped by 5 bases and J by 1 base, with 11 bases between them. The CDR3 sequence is CASSHEGGNTEAFF. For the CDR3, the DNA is TGTGCCAGCAGCCATGAAGGGGGGAACACTGAAGCTTTCTTT.

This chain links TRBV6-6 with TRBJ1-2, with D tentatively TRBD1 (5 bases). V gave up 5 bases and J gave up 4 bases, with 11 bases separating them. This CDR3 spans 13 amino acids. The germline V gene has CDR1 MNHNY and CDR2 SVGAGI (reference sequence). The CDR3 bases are TGTGCCAGCAGTCCCCAGACAGCCTATGGCTACACCTTC. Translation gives CASSPQTAYGYTF.

The CDR3, as DNA: TGTGCCAGCAGCTTAGCCGAGATGAACACTGAAGCTTTCTTT. Encoded protein: CASSLAEMNTEAFF. The rearrangement uses TRBV7-9 and TRBJ1-1; D unclear. The V and J ends lost 0 bases and 0 bases respectively, with 5 bases between them. In germline, CDR1 is SEHNR, CDR2 FQNEAQ (reference sequence). The CDR3 has 14 residues.

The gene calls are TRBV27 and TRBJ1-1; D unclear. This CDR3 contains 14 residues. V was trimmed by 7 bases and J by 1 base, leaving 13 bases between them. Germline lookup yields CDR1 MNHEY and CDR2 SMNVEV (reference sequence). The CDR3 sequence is CASTLAGGNTEAFF. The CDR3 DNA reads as TGTGCCAGCACCCTCGCCGGTGGGAACACTGAAGCTTTCTTT.

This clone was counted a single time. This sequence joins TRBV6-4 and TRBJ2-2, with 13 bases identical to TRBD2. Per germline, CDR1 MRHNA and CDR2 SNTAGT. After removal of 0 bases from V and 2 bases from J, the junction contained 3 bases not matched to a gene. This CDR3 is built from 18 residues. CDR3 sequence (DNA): TGTGCCAGCAGTGACTCTTGGACTAGCGGGGGTAACACCGGGGAGCTGTTTTTT. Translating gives CASSDSWTSGGNTGELFF.

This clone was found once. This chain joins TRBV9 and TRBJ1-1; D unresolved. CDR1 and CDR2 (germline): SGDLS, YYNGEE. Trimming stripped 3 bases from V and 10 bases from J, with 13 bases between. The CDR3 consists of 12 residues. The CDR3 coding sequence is TGTGCCAGCAGCGGACTCGGAGTAGGAGCTTTCTTT. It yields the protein CASSGLGVGAFF.

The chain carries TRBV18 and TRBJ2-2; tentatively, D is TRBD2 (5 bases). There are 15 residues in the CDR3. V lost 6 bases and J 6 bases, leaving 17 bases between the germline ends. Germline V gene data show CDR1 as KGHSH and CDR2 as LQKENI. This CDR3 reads CASSQAGGLAGELFF. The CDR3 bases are TGTGCCAGCTCGCAGGCGGGCGGGCTGGCCGGGGAGCTGTTTTTT.

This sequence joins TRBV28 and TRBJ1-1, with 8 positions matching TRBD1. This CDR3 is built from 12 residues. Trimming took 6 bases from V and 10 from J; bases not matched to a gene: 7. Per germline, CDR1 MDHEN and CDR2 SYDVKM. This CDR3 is CASSKDRVRAFF. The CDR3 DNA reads TGTGCCAGCAGCAAGGACAGGGTACGAGCTTTCTTT.

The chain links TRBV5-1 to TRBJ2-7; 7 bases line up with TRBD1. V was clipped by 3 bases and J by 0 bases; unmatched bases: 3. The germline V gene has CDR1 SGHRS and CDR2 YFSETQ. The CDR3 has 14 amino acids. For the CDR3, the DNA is TGCGCCAGCAGCTCGGGACAGCCCTCCTACGAGCAGTACTTC. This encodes CASSSGQPSYEQYF.

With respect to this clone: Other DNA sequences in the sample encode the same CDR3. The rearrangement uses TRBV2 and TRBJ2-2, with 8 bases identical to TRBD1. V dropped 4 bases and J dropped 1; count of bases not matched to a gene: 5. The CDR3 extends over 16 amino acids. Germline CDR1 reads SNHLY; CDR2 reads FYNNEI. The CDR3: CASSVQGAKNTGELFF. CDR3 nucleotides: TGTGCCAGCAGTGTGCAGGGGGCCAAGAACACCGGGGAGCTGTTTTTT.

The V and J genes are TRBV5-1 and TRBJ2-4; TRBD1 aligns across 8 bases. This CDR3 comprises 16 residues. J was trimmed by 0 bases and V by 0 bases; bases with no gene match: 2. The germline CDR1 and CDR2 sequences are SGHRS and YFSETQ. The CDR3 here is CASSLAQGVAKNIQYF. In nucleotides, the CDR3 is TGCGCCAGCAGCTTGGCACAGGGGGTAGCCAAAAACATTCAGTACTTC.

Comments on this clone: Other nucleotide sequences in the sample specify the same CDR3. CDR3 sequence (DNA): TGCGCCAGCAGCTTGCCAGGCACAGATACGCAGTATTTT. It codes for CASSLPGTDTQYF. The J gene is TRBJ2-3, the V gene TRBV5-1; no definite D call. The V and J ends lost 1 base and 1 base respectively, with 4 bases between them. In germline, CDR1 is SGHRS, CDR2 YFSETQ. CDR3 size: 13 residues.

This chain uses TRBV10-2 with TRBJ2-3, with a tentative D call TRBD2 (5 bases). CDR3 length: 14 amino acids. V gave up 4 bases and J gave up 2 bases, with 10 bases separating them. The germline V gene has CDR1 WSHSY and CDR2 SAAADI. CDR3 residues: CASSARTYTDTQYF. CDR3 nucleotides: TGCGCCAGCAGTGCTAGGACTTACACAGATACGCAGTATTTT.

CDR3 DNA: TGCAGCGTTGGGGAGACAGGGACCTCCTACGAGCAGTACTTC. This sequence encodes CSVGETGTSYEQYF. The chain is built from TRBV29-1 and TRBJ2-7; TRBD1 matches 7 bases. From germline, CDR1 is SQVTM and CDR2 ANQGSEA. The CDR3 contains 14 residues. The V and J ends lost 4 bases and 0 bases, in that order; junction bases with no gene match: 6.

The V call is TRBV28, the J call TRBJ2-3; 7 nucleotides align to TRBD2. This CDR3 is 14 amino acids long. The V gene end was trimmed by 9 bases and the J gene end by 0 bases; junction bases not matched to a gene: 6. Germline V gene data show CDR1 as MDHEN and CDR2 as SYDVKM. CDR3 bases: TGTGCCAGTAGCGGGTGGGCTAGCACAGATACGCAGTATTTT. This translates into CASSGWASTDTQYF.

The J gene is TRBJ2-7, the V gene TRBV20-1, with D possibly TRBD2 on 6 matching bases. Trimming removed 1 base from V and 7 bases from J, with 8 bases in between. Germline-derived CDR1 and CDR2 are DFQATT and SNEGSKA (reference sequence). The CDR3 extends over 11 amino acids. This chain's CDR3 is CSARGGEEQYF. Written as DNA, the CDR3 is TGCAGTGCTAGAGGGGGGGAAGAGCAGTACTTC.

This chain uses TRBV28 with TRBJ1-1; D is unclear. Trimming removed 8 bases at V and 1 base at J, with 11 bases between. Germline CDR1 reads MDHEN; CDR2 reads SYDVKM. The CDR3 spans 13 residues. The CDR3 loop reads CASPESGNTEAFF. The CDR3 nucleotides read TGTGCCAGCCCCGAGAGTGGGAACACTGAAGCTTTCTTT. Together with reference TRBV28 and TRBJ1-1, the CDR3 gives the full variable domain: DVKVTQSSRYLVKRTGEKVFLECVQDMDHENMFWYRQDPGLGLRLIYFSYDVKMKEKGDIPEGYSVSREKKERFSLILESASTNQTSMYLCASPESGNTEAFFGQGTRLTVV.

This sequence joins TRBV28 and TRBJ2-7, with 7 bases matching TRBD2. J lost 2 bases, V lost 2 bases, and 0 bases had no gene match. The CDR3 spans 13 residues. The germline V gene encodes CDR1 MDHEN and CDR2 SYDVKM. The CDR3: CASSLLAAYEQYF. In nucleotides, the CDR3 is TGTGCCAGCAGTTTACTAGCGGCCTACGAGCAGTACTTC.

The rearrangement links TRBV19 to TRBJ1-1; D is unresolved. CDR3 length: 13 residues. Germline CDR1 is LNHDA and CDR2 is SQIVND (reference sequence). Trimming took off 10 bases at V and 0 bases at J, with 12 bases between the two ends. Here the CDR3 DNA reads TGTGCCACCACGGGGATCCTGAACACTGAAGCTTTCTTT. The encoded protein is CATTGILNTEAFF. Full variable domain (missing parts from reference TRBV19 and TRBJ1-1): DGGITQSPKYLFRKEGQNVTLSCEQNLNHDAMYWYRQDPGQGLRLIYYSQIVNDFQKGDIAEGYSVSREKKESFPLTVTSAQKNPTAFYLCATTGILNTEAFFGQGTRLTVV.

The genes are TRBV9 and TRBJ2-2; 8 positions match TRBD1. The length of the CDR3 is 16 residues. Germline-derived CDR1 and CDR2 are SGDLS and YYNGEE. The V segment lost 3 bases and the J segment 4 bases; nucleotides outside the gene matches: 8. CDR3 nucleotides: TGTGCCAGCAGCGCCCCCGGACAGGGAGGCACCGGGGAGCTGTTTTTT. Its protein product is CASSAPGQGGTGELFF.

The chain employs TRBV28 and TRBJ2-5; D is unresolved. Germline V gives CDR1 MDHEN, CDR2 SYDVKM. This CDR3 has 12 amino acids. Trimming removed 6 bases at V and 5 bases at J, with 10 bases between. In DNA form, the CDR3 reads TGTGCCAGCAGGCGTCAATCCGAGACCCAGTACTTC. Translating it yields CASRRQSETQYF.

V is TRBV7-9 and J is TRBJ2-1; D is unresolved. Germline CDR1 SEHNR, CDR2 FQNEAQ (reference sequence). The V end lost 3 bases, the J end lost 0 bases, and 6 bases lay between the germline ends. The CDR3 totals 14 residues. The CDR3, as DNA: TGTGCCAGCAGCTTTGTGAGCTCCTACAATGAGCAGTTCTTC. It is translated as CASSFVSSYNEQFF.